The 10 T cell receptor beta chains reported below all come from one sample, sequenced in a study of shared clonotypes between healthy human individuals (TCRdb year 2020). Receptor libraries were prepared by the immunoSEQ multiplex PCR assay. As stored in TCRdb, this immuneACCESS dataset retains in-frame rearrangements with V and J assigned. A fraction of the clones does not appear; measured against another copy, unresolved V genes explain less than half of the discrepancy, and the remainder lacks a known reason. Present in this sample are about 1.1 million clones, around 77% of which were seen just once. Of the sample, 0.7% to 0.95% is held by the ten largest clones. Sequencing was carried out using memory CD4+ T cells from PBMCs. The sample's cell subset or site, from its label and the paper: CD45RA-negative fraction. The receptors were sampled from a man between 18 and 35 years old in good health. Some clones in this sample may be carry-over from other donors' samples.

The rearrangement uses TRBV11-2 and TRBJ2-6; D is ambiguous. CDR1 SGHAT and CDR2 FQNNGV come from the germline V gene. V was clipped by 7 bases and J by 0 bases, with 22 bases between them. The CDR3 loop spans 19 amino acids. The CDR3 loop is CASNSFGGRPDSGANVLTF. The CDR3 nucleotides read TGTGCCAGCAACTCCTTTGGTGGACGGCCAGACTCTGGGGCCAACGTCCTGACTTTC.

The table lists this clone with a few counts. The chain is built from TRBV29-1 and TRBJ1-1; the D is unclear. CDR1 is SQVTM, CDR2 ANQGSEA, per germline. This CDR3 comprises 8 residues. V shed 3 bases and J shed 9 bases, with 2 bases lying between them. The CDR3 nucleotides read TGCAGCGTTGAGAAAGCTTTCTTT. Residues: CSVEKAFF.

The rearrangement links TRBV18 to TRBJ1-2; TRBD1 aligns across 9 bases. Per germline, CDR1 KGHSH and CDR2 LQKENI. J lost 4 bases, V lost 0 bases, and 9 bases had no gene match. The CDR3 sequence is 17 residues long. The CDR3 DNA sequence: TGTGCCAGCTCACCACCAGGACAGACAGGGGGTAGCTATGGCTACACCTTC. This codes for CASSPPGQTGGSYGYTF.

CDR3 residues: CASSIMAGANHEQYF. The CDR3 DNA reads TGTGCCAGTAGTATAATGGCGGGGGCGAATCACGAGCAGTACTTC. The rearrangement links TRBV19 to TRBJ2-7; D is possibly TRBD2 (7 bases). V lost 2 bases and J lost 5, with 16 bases in between. CDR3 size: 15 residues. The germline gives CDR1 LNHDA, CDR2 SQIVND (reference sequence).

This sequence joins TRBV11-2 and TRBJ1-1; perhaps TRBD1 as D (6 bases). This CDR3 has 14 amino acids. CDR1 SGHAT and CDR2 FQNNGV come from the germline V gene. Trimming stripped 5 bases from V and 5 bases from J, with 15 bases between. In DNA form, the CDR3 reads TGTGCCAGCAGCCCCGAACAGGGTCGGACTGAAGCTTTCTTT. This codes for CASSPEQGRTEAFF.

DNA for the CDR3: TGTGCCAGCAGCGTAGAGGGCGGTATAGCCAATGAGCAGTTCTTC. This encodes CASSVEGGIANEQFF. This chain connects TRBV9 to TRBJ2-1; D is unresolved. This CDR3 is built from 15 residues. The germline V gene has CDR1 SGDLS and CDR2 YYNGEE. V was shortened by 0 bases and J by 6 bases, with 13 bases between the two germline ends.

This clone was recorded only once. The chain combines TRBV14 with TRBJ1-2; D possibly corresponds to TRBD1 (5 bases). Germline V CDR1 and CDR2: SGHDN, FVKESK. V lost 5 bases and J 4 bases, leaving 8 bases between the germline ends. The CDR3 is made up of 12 amino acids. CDR3 DNA: TGTGCCAGCAGCTATGGGACCTATGGCTACACCTTC. Translating gives CASSYGTYGYTF.

The genes are TRBV4-1 and TRBJ2-2; D unresolved. The CDR3 is 11 amino acids. Per germline, CDR1 MGHRA and CDR2 YSYEKL. The V gene lost 0 bases and the J gene lost 7 bases, with 0 bases spanning the gap. The CDR3 loop reads CASSQDGELFF. Here the CDR3 DNA reads TGCGCCAGCAGCCAAGACGGGGAGCTGTTTTTT.

This rearrangement joins TRBV28 to TRBJ1-1; D is unresolved. Trimming took 5 bases from V and 9 from J, leaving 13 bases between them. The CDR3 is 12 residues long. Germline V gene data show CDR1 as MDHEN and CDR2 as SYDVKM. Written as DNA, the CDR3 is TGTGCCAGCAGTCCCTTGGGAGATAAAGCTTTCTTT. Residues: CASSPLGDKAFF. The variable domain in full, completed from reference TRBV28 and TRBJ1-1, reads DVKVTQSSRYLVKRTGEKVFLECVQDMDHENMFWYRQDPGLGLRLIYFSYDVKMKEKGDIPEGYSVSREKKERFSLILESASTNQTSMYLCASSPLGDKAFFGQGTRLTVV.

The chain joins TRBV10-2 to TRBJ2-7; D is perhaps TRBD1 or TRBD2 (6 bases each). Germline V gene lookup returns CDR1 WSHSY and CDR2 SAAADI. This CDR3 spans 12 amino acids. V lost 3 bases and J lost 5, with 8 bases in between. The CDR3 loop is CASSEGGNEQYF. CDR3 coding DNA: TGCGCCAGCAGTGAAGGGGGGAACGAGCAGTACTTC.